The next 11 T cell receptor beta chains were all read from a single sample in a study of blood T cell repertoires in COVID-19. Sequenced by immunoSEQ multiplex PCR; TCRdb stores in-frame clones only, minus some. The table has roughly 300,000 clones, more than 75% seen once; the top ten hold 7.8%. Source material: peripheral blood. The origin of the receptors is a woman between 50 and 59 years old who had recovered from COVID-19.

The J gene is TRBJ2-3, the V gene TRBV7-2, with 8 bases lining up with TRBD2. The CDR3 is 17 residues long. The V and J ends lost 1 base and 4 bases, in that order; junction bases with no gene match: 10. From germline, CDR1 is SGHTA and CDR2 FQGNSA. The chain's CDR3 is CASSLGLAGGRADTQYF. CDR3 in DNA: TGTGCCAGCAGCTTAGGTCTGGCGGGGGGCCGGGCAGATACGCAGTATTTT.

This sequence joins TRBV2 and TRBJ1-6; the match to TRBD1 covers 7 bases. Germline CDR1 reads SNHLY; CDR2 reads FYNNEI. Losses at the gene ends were 6 bases for V and 10 bases for J; bases not matched to a gene: 12. This CDR3 contains 15 residues. This CDR3 is CASSLSRQGQSPLHF. Here the CDR3 DNA reads TGTGCCAGCAGCCTCTCCCGACAGGGCCAGTCACCCCTCCACTTT.

This clone was recorded once. The chain recombines TRBV6-2 or TRBV6-3 with TRBJ2-1, with D possibly TRBD2 on 6 matching bases. Trimming took off 3 bases at V and 3 bases at J, with 12 bases between the two ends. Germline CDR1 is MNHEY and CDR2 is SVGEGT. The CDR3 loop spans 15 amino acids. As DNA, the CDR3 is TGTGCCAGCAGTTATCGGGAGTTCGGCTACAATGAGCAGTTCTTC. It translates to CASSYREFGYNEQFF.

The chain carries TRBV11-3 and TRBJ1-5; D is uncertain. The ends were cut back, 3 bases at V and 0 bases at J, with 15 bases in the middle. Germline loops: CDR1 SGHNT, CDR2 YENEEA. This CDR3 is built from 17 residues. CDR3 bases: TGTGCCAGCAGCTTGTGCCCACCCGGGAATAGCAATCAGCCCCAGCATTTT. As protein: CASSLCPPGNSNQPQHF.

V usage is TRBV6-5 and J usage is TRBJ1-2; D is unclear. The V and J ends lost 6 bases and 5 bases respectively, with 19 bases between them. CDR1 and CDR2 (germline): MNHEY, SVGAGI. The CDR3 loop spans 15 amino acids. This chain's CDR3 is CASSRRGREEYGYTF. The CDR3 bases are TGTGCCAGCAGCAGACGTGGGCGAGAAGAATATGGCTACACCTTC.

V usage is TRBV7-2 and J usage is TRBJ2-5; a possible D gene is TRBD2 (5 bases). Looked up from germline, CDR1 is SGHTA and CDR2 is FQGNSA. The CDR3 runs 15 residues. Trimming left V 5 bases short and J 6 bases short, with 19 bases between. The CDR3 loop reads CASSQLVRQEQTQYF. CDR3 DNA: TGTGCCAGCAGCCAACTAGTGAGGCAGGAACAGACCCAGTACTTC.

The CDR3 sequence: CASGDQERGRHAAKDTQYF. DNA of the CDR3: TGTGCCAGCGGGGACCAGGAGCGGGGGCGCCATGCGGCTAAGGATACGCAGTATTTT. The V and J genes are TRBV27 and TRBJ2-3, with TRBD2 matching over 8 bases. There are 19 residues in the CDR3. With 8 bases clipped from V and 6 bases from J, the junction kept 25 bases outside the gene matches. Germline loops: CDR1 MNHEY, CDR2 SMNVEV (reference sequence).

The CDR3 spells CASSLGQVVDTGELFF. As DNA, the CDR3 is TGCGCCAGCAGCTTGGGTCAGGTAGTTGACACCGGGGAGCTGTTTTTT. The chain uses TRBV5-1 and TRBJ2-2; D gene unclear. The CDR3 spans 16 residues. Germline-derived CDR1 and CDR2 are SGHRS and YFSETQ. Trimming shortened V by 0 bases and J by 3 bases, and 12 bases separated the two germline ends.

This chain joins TRBV5-1 and TRBJ2-3; 7 bases are shared with TRBD2. CDR3 length: 15 amino acids. Germline CDR1 reads SGHRS; CDR2 reads YFSETQ. J gave up 2 bases and V 5 bases, and 8 bases lay outside the gene matches. The CDR3 bases are TGCGCCAGCAGGTCTGGGGGGACTATCACAGATACGCAGTATTTT. Translation gives CASRSGGTITDTQYF.

The chain uses TRBV9 and TRBJ2-5; D is perhaps TRBD1 (6 bases). V lost 4 bases, J lost 1 base, and 14 bases lay in between. Germline values: CDR1 SGDLS, CDR2 YYNGEE. CDR3 length: 15 residues. The CDR3 sequence is CASSSTGHLQETQYF. The CDR3 region has the DNA TGTGCCAGCAGCAGTACGGGACACCTCCAAGAGACCCAGTACTTC.

This chain's CDR3 is CASRNLAGGAYNEQFF. As DNA, the CDR3 is TGTGCCAGCCGTAACTTAGCGGGAGGAGCCTACAATGAGCAGTTCTTC. This sequence joins TRBV19 and TRBJ2-1; 10 nucleotides match TRBD2. The CDR3 consists of 16 residues. The V gene end was trimmed by 9 bases and the J gene end by 2 bases; junction bases not matched to a gene: 10. The germline V gene has CDR1 LNHDA and CDR2 SQIVND (reference sequence).